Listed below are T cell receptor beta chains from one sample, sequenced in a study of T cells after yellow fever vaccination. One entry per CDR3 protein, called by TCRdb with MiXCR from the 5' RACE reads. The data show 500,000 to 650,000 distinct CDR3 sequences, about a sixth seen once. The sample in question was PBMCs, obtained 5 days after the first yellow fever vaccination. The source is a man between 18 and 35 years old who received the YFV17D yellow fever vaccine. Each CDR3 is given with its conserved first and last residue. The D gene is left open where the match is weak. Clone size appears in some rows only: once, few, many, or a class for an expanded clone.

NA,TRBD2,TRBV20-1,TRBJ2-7,CSARDSGGTYEQYF,TGCAGTGCTAGAGACAGCGGGGGAACCTACGAGCAGTACTTC
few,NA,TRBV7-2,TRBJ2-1,CASSLAGADPYNEQFF,TGTGCCAGCAGCTTAGCCGGGGCAGACCCCTACAATGAGCAGTTCTTC
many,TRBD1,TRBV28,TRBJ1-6,CASSLGQGYNSPLHF,TGTGCCAGCAGTTTAGGACAGGGTTATAATTCACCCCTCCACTTT
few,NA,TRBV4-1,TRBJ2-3,CASSQSPGGLVTDTQYF,TGCGCCAGCAGCCAATCTCCTGGCGGACTCGTCACAGATACGCAGTATTTT
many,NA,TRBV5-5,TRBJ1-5,CASSLIVAARGQPQHF,TGTGCCAGCAGCTTGATTGTGGCAGCTCGAGGGCAGCCCCAGCATTTT
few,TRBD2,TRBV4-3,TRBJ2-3,CASSQDRARGTDTQYF,TGCGCCAGCAGCCAAGACCGCGCGCGGGGGACAGATACGCAGTATTTT
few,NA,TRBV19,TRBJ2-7,CASSMRGTPVYEQYF,TGTGCCAGTAGTATGAGGGGGACACCCGTCTACGAGCAGTACTTC
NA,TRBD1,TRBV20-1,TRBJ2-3,CSVRDRAGTDTQYF,TGCAGTGTTCGGGACAGGGCGGGCACAGATACGCAGTATTTT
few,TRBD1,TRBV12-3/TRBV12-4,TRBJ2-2,CASSPAGQGFGGELFF,TGTGCCAGCAGTCCTGCGGGACAGGGGTTTGGGGGGGAGCTGTTTTTT
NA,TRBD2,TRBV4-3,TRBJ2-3,CASSPLAGGKADTQYF,TGCGCCAGCAGCCCACTAGCGGGGGGCAAAGCAGATACGCAGTATTTT
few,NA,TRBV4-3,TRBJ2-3,CASSRTTGRTDTQYF,TGCGCCAGCAGCCGAACGACTGGACGCACAGATACGCAGTATTTT
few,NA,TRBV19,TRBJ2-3,CASSLESPRDTQYF,TGTGCCAGTAGTTTAGAGAGCCCCAGAGATACGCAGTATTTT
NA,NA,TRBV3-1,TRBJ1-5,CASSGPKGETDTQHF,TGTGCCAGCAGCGGCCCTAAGGGGGAAACAGATACGCAGCATTTT
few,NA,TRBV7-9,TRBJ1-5,CASSGGSRQPQHF,TGTGCCAGCAGTGGAGGGAGTCGTCAGCCCCAGCATTTT
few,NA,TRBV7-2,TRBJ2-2,CASSYLSGGPGELFF,TGTGCCAGCAGCTATCTATCGGGGGGCCCCGGGGAGCTGTTTTTT
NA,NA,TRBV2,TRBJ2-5,CASNRERGETQYF,TGTGCCAGCAACAGGGAGAGGGGGGAGACCCAGTACTTC
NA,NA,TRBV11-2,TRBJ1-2,CASSLGQTHNYGYTF,TGTGCCAGCAGCTTAGGACAGACCCATAACTATGGCTACACCTTC
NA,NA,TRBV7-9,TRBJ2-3,CASSFPLLAGTQYF,TGTGCCAGCAGCTTTCCTTTGTTGGCCGGTACGCAGTATTTT
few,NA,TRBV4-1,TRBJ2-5,CASSQSWGETQYF,TGCGCCAGCAGCCAAAGTTGGGGAGAGACCCAGTACTTC
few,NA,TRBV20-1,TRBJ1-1,CSARGRGAATNTEAFF,TGCAGTGCTAGAGGTCGGGGGGCGGCGACGAACACTGAAGCTTTCTTT
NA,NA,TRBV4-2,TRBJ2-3,CASSQEGGRGADTQYF,TGTGCCAGCAGCCAAGAGGGTGGAAGAGGGGCAGATACGCAGTATTTT
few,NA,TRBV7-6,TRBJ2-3,CASSSGLDDTQYF,TGTGCCAGCAGTTCCGGACTCGACGATACGCAGTATTTT
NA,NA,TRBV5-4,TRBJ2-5,CASSFGVAVQETQYF,TGTGCCAGCAGCTTTGGGGTGGCAGTACAAGAGACCCAGTACTTC
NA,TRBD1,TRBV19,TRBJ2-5,CASRAQGSGETQYF,TGTGCCAGTAGAGCACAGGGGTCGGGGGAGACCCAGTACTTC
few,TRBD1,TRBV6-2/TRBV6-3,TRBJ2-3,CASMYRTGTGGTDTQYF,TGTGCCAGCATGTACAGAACCGGGACAGGGGGCACGGATACGCAGTATTTT
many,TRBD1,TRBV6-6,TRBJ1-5,CASGGQLNQPQHF,TGTGCCAGCGGGGGACAGCTCAATCAGCCCCAGCATTTT
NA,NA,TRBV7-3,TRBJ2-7,CASTLDPVRAYEQYF,TGTGCCAGCACCCTCGACCCCGTAAGGGCCTACGAGCAGTACTTC
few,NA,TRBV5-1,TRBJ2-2,CASNLGDNTGELFF,TGCGCCAGCAACTTAGGAGACAACACCGGGGAGCTGTTTTTT
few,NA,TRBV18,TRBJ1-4,CASSPPGNEKLFF,TGTGCCAGCTCACCACCGGGTAATGAAAAACTGTTTTTT
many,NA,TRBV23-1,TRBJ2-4,CASSQSGGGYIQYF,TGCGCCAGCAGTCAATCCGGGGGTGGTTACATTCAGTACTTC
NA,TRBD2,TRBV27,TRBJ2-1,CASSASGTSGSEQFF,TGTGCCAGCAGTGCCTCCGGGACTAGCGGAAGTGAGCAGTTCTTC
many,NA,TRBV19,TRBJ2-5,CANWGKQGRKTQYF,TGTGCCAACTGGGGAAAACAGGGTAGGAAGACCCAGTACTTC
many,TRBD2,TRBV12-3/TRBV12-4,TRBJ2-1,CASSLGLADGGEQFF,TGTGCCAGCAGTTTGGGACTAGCGGACGGGGGTGAGCAGTTCTTC
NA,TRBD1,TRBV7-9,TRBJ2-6,CASSSGQVISGANVLTF,TGTGCCAGCAGCTCCGGACAGGTGATCTCTGGGGCCAACGTCCTGACTTTC
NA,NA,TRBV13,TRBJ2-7,CASSEGGASYEQYF,TGTGCCAGCAGTGAGGGTGGAGCCTCCTACGAGCAGTACTTC
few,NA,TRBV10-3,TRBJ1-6,CAISESFVGKHYNSPLHF,TGTGCCATCAGTGAGTCTTTCGTTGGGAAGCACTATAATTCACCCCTCCACTTT
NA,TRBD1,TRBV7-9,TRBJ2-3,CASSSRNSGGRTDTQYF,TGTGCCAGCAGCTCGAGAAACTCAGGGGGCCGGACAGATACGCAGTATTTT
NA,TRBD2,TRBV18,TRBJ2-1,CASSPASGVASYNEQFF,TGTGCCAGCTCACCGGCCAGCGGGGTCGCTTCCTACAATGAGCAGTTCTTC
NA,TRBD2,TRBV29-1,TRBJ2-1,CSVEVGTSGGFNEQFF,TGCAGCGTTGAAGTGGGGACTAGCGGGGGATTCAATGAGCAGTTCTTC
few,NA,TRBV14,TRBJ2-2,CASSQVDRELFF,TGTGCCAGCAGCCAAGTAGATCGGGAGCTGTTTTTT
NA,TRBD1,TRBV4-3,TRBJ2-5,CASSQEPPGQGKETQYF,TGCGCCAGCAGCCAAGAGCCTCCGGGACAGGGGAAAGAGACCCAGTACTTC
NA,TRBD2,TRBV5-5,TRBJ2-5,CASSSGTSGGAGETQYF,TGTGCCAGCAGCTCTGGGACTAGCGGGGGGGCGGGAGAGACCCAGTACTTC
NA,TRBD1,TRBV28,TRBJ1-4,CAGGQGGEKLFF,TGTGCCGGCGGACAGGGGGGTGAAAAACTGTTTTTT
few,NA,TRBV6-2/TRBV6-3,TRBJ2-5,CASMRLRDGEETQYF,TGTGCCAGCATGCGGCTCAGGGACGGAGAAGAGACCCAGTACTTC
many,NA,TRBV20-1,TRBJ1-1,CSASISGVNTEAFF,TGCAGTGCTAGCATCTCAGGCGTGAACACTGAAGCTTTCTTT
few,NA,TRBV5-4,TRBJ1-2,CASSFHQNGYTF,TGTGCCAGCAGCTTTCACCAGAATGGCTACACCTTC
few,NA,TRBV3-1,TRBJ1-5,CASSDGDQPQHF,TGTGCCAGCAGCGACGGGGATCAGCCCCAGCATTTT
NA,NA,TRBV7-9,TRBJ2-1,CASSLVSGHNEQFF,TGTGCCAGCAGCTTGGTGAGTGGGCACAATGAGCAGTTCTTC
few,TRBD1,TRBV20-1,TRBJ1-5,CSARGIQGDQPQHF,TGCAGTGCTAGGGGAATCCAGGGGGACCAGCCCCAGCATTTT
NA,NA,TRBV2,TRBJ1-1,CASSEAIPTWTEAFF,TGTGCCAGCAGTGAAGCAATCCCAACATGGACTGAAGCTTTCTTT
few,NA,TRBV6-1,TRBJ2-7,CASALGGAGAEQYF,TGTGCCAGCGCCCTCGGTGGGGCAGGGGCCGAGCAGTACTTC
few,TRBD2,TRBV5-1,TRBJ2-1,CASSFQLAGGNREQFF,TGCGCCAGCAGCTTTCAACTAGCGGGGGGAAATCGGGAGCAGTTCTTC
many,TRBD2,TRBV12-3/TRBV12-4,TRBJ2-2,CASSPTSGATGELFF,TGTGCCAGCAGCCCGACTAGCGGAGCGACCGGGGAGCTGTTTTTT
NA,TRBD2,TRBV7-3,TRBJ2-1,CASSLGLAGWNEQFF,TGTGCCAGCAGCTTGGGACTAGCGGGGTGGAATGAGCAGTTCTTC
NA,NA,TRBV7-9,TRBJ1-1,CASSPLLGGQGTFF,TGTGCCAGCAGCCCATTATTAGGAGGCCAGGGCACTTTCTTT